Below, 18 T cell receptor beta chains from the same sample are listed, as sequenced in a study of T cells in Graves' hyperthyroidism and ophthalmopathy. Amplification of TCR beta CDR3 regions used RNA as the template. The HTBI primer set served for first-round RT-PCR of the TCR CDR3. TCRdb called the multiplex PCR reads again in MiXCR, with one record for every CDR3 protein. The sample contains 300,000 to 400,000 distinct CDR3 sequences, more than 14% of which appear only once. The sample taken for sequencing was blood. The receptors come from a woman between 25 and 40 years old with Graves' ophthalmopathy.

This clonotype was found a few times. The chain couples TRBV29-1 to TRBJ1-2; 7 bases are a match to TRBD1. Germline V lookup: CDR1 SQVTM, CDR2 ANQGSEA. J gave up 7 bases and V 6 bases, and 11 bases lay outside the gene matches. The CDR3 sequence is 13 residues long. The CDR3 loop is CSVGGQYKVGYTF. The CDR3, as DNA: TGCAGCGTAGGGGGACAGTATAAGGTTGGCTACACCTTC.

The chain employs TRBV5-1 and TRBJ2-3; no definite D call. V lost 0 bases to trimming and J lost 1 base, with 12 bases between them. The CDR3 contains 16 residues. CDR1 is SGHRS and CDR2 is YFSETQ in the germline V gene. CDR3 DNA: TGCGCCAGCAGCTTGGCCGTGCAAGCCCGCACAGATACGCAGTATTTT. Its protein is CASSLAVQARTDTQYF.

This clonotype showed up just a few times. V and J are TRBV9 and TRBJ2-1; D might be TRBD1 (6 bases). This CDR3 has 15 amino acids. Trimming shortened V by 4 bases and J by 9 bases, and 20 bases separated the two germline ends. Germline V gene data show CDR1 as SGDLS and CDR2 as YYNGEE. The CDR3 DNA reads TGTGCCAGCAGCTTATCGGGACATGAATTAGGTGAGCAGTTCTTC. It yields the protein CASSLSGHELGEQFF.

The chain joins TRBV20-1 to TRBJ2-7, with D perhaps matching TRBD1 (6 bases). Germline V CDR1 and CDR2: DFQATT, SNEGSKA (reference sequence). The CDR3 has 14 amino acids. V shed 4 bases and J shed 6 bases, with 19 bases lying between them. Here the CDR3 reads CSATEQGLGSEQYF. Here the CDR3 DNA reads TGCAGTGCTACCGAGCAGGGGCTAGGGTCCGAGCAGTACTTC.

The rearrangement uses TRBV24-1 and TRBJ2-1; 10 nucleotides align to TRBD1. Trimming removed 4 bases from V and 0 bases from J; junction bases left unmatched: 8. The CDR3 runs to 18 residues. CDR1 is KGHDR, CDR2 SFDVKD, per germline. The CDR3 loop reads CATSDPTGQGSSYNEQFF. The DNA for the CDR3 is TGTGCCACCAGTGACCCGACGGGACAGGGGAGCTCCTACAATGAGCAGTTCTTC.

Notes on this clonotype: With a much larger clone just one base away, this may be a read error. V usage is TRBV5-1 and J usage is TRBJ2-1; no clear D gene. Trimming shortened V by 4 bases and J by 5 bases, and 13 bases separated the two germline ends. CDR3 length equals 14 residues. The germline gives CDR1 SGHRS, CDR2 YFSETQ. The CDR3 DNA follows: TGCGCCAGCAGCCCGGAGCTAGTTAACAATGAGCAGTTCTTC. Amino acid sequence: CASSPELVNNEQFF.

The V and J genes are TRBV12-3 or TRBV12-4 and TRBJ2-1; possibly TRBD2 for D (7 bases). The CDR3 runs to 14 residues. V lost 6 bases to trimming and J lost 3 bases, with 12 bases between them. The CDR3 DNA is TGTGCCAGCAGGGGGGGGGGGCACTACAATGAGCAGTTCTTC. It encodes CASRGGGHYNEQFF.

This clonotype was counted ten times or more. The chain has TRBV20-1 and TRBJ1-5, with TRBD1 as a possible D gene (5 bases). The germline V gene has CDR1 DFQATT and CDR2 SNEGSKA (reference sequence). The CDR3 sequence is 15 residues long. V was pared by 6 bases and J by 0 bases, with 15 bases between. Here the CDR3 reads CSAGPVTDSNQPQHF. The CDR3 DNA follows: TGCAGTGCGGGGCCGGTGACAGATAGCAATCAGCCCCAGCATTTT.

This clonotype was picked up many times. The CDR3 sequence: CSAVGPWADTQYF. As DNA, the CDR3 is TGCAGTGCTGTCGGCCCCTGGGCAGATACGCAGTATTTT. The chain combines TRBV20-1 with TRBJ2-3; no firm D call. CDR1 and CDR2 (germline): DFQATT, SNEGSKA (reference sequence). This CDR3 has 13 residues. V shed 5 bases and J shed 4 bases, with 13 bases lying between them.

The chain joins TRBV25-1 to TRBJ2-2; no reliable D call. The CDR3 runs to 15 residues. V lost 2 bases and J 2 bases, leaving 9 bases between the germline ends. Germline values: CDR1 MGHDK, CDR2 SYGVNS. This chain's CDR3 is CASSEGRPNTGELFF. DNA of the CDR3: TGTGCCAGCAGTGAAGGACGCCCCAACACCGGGGAGCTGTTTTTT.

The chain is built from TRBV28 and TRBJ1-6; 7 bases agree with TRBD1. Germline V gene lookup returns CDR1 MDHEN and CDR2 SYDVKM. The CDR3 sequence is 12 residues long. V lost 4 bases to trimming and J lost 14 bases; unmatched junction nucleotides: 5. This CDR3 is CASSSGQAALHF. The DNA of the CDR3 is TGTGCCAGCAGTTCCGGACAGGCGGCCCTCCACTTT.

The chain carries TRBV12-3 or TRBV12-4 and TRBJ2-1; 9 bases align to TRBD2. J lost 7 bases, V lost 5 bases, and 9 bases had no gene match. The CDR3 totals 15 residues. CDR3: CASSRLAAGANEQFF. CDR3 DNA sequence: TGTGCCAGCAGTCGACTAGCGGCGGGGGCTAATGAGCAGTTCTTC.

This clonotype came up a few times. This rearrangement joins TRBV4-1 to TRBJ1-4; 9 nucleotides match TRBD1. Per the germline V gene, CDR1 is MGHRA and CDR2 is YSYEKL. CDR3 size: 16 residues. V was pared by 1 base and J by 8 bases, with 8 bases of the junction left unmatched. For the CDR3, the DNA is TGCGCCAGCAGCCAAGCACGGGGACAGGGAGGGGAAAAACTGTTTTTT. It codes for CASSQARGQGGEKLFF.

Ten or more counts support this clonotype. CDR3 loop: CASSLRLRDLTTEAFF. CDR3 coding DNA: TGTGCCAGCAGCTTAAGGCTCCGGGACTTGACCACTGAAGCTTTCTTT. The V and J genes are TRBV3-1 and TRBJ1-1; possible D gene TRBD1, 5 bases. The ends were cut back, 5 bases at V and 4 bases at J, with 20 bases in the middle. Germline V gene sequence: CDR1 LGHDT, CDR2 YNNKEL (reference sequence). The CDR3 spans 16 residues.

This clonotype occurred a few times. The chain combines TRBV4-2 with TRBJ2-3; weak D call: TRBD1 (6 bases). The CDR3 is 14 residues long. Trimming took off 4 bases at V and 0 bases at J, with 8 bases between the two ends. The germline V gene encodes CDR1 LGHNA and CDR2 YNFKEQ. The CDR3 DNA sequence: TGTGCCAGCAGCCCAGGGGACAGCACAGATACGCAGTATTTT. This encodes CASSPGDSTDTQYF.

The table lists this clonotype with many counts. This chain joins TRBV15 and TRBJ2-7, with D unclear. Germline CDR1 is LNHNV and CDR2 is YYDKDF (reference sequence). Between the trimmed V and J ends, which lost 1 base and 1 base, there was a span of 20 bases. The CDR3 runs to 18 residues. The CDR3 protein is CATSRGYRRTELSYEQYF. The CDR3 nucleotides read TGTGCCACCAGCAGAGGATACAGACGGACCGAGCTGTCCTACGAGCAGTACTTC.

With respect to this clonotype: An end of the junction differs from the germline gene, which may be a read error. The V and J genes are TRBV7-3 and TRBJ2-3, with 8 nucleotides matching TRBD1. The CDR3 is 17 amino acids. Germline CDR1 and CDR2: SGHTA and FQGTGA. In DNA form, the CDR3 reads TGTGCCAGCAGCTTAACTTCGACAGGGGATAGGACAGATGCGCAGTATTTT. Translation: CASSLTSTGDRTDAQYF.

For this clonotype: A much more abundant neighbour one base away suggests this may be a read error. V usage is TRBV28 and J usage is TRBJ1-2, with D maybe TRBD1 (5 bases). The CDR3 loop spans 15 amino acids. Germline loops: CDR1 MDHEN, CDR2 SYDVKM. V lost 5 bases and J lost 3, with 16 bases in between. CDR3 region: CASSPSGTRDYGYTF. CDR3 bases: TGTGCCAGCAGTCCCTCCGGGACGAGGGACTATGGCTACACCTTC.